This TCR beta chain was observed in a study of shared clonotypes between healthy human individuals. Study as a whole: Per donor, three plates held CD4 naive cells, three held CD4 memory, two held CD8 naive and one held CD8 memory.

Each PCR replicate from the sorted subsets contained about 210 ng DNA, which is about 30,000 T cell genomes. The method was immunoSEQ multiplex PCR; TCRdb's version includes in-frame clones alone and lacks a portion of them. The sample consists of 100,000 to 130,000 clones, 68% of them appearing once. Germline-derived CDR1 and CDR2 are SGHRS and YFSETQ. CDR3 size: 15 residues. Deletions cut 6 bases from V and 4 bases from J, with 19 bases between. The sequence came from a woman in her thirties in good health. The sample comprised memory CD8+ T cells sorted from blood. Subset reported: CD45RO+ cells pooled with CCR7-negative TemRA cells. The chain recombines TRBV5-1 with TRBJ1-2; no clear D gene. The CDR3 DNA reads as TGCGCCAGCATTGTGGCAGTTCGAAAGACCTATGGCTACACCTTC. As protein: CASIVAVRKTYGYTF.